One sample yielded the 17 T cell receptor beta chains listed below, sequenced in a study of blood T cell repertoires in COVID-19. This table comes from immunoSEQ multiplex PCR, and its TCRdb copy is limited to in-frame clones, with some not included. The sample contains under 300,000 clones, about 88% of which appear only once. Source material: PBMCs or T cells enriched from blood (not recorded which). These receptor sequences come from a woman aged 45 to 65 who had recovered from COVID-19.

The CDR3 loop reads CASSQRGETQYF. CDR3 sequence (DNA): TGCGCCAGCAGCCAGCGTGGAGAGACCCAGTACTTC. V and J are TRBV5-1 and TRBJ2-5, with D uncertain. This CDR3 is built from 12 residues. Germline CDR1 is SGHRS and CDR2 is YFSETQ. Trimming removed 4 bases at V and 4 bases at J, with 8 bases between. Using reference TRBV5-1 and TRBJ2-5 for the parts outside the CDR3, the full variable domain is KAGVTQTPRYLIKTRGQQVTLSCSPISGHRSVSWYQQTPGQGLQFLFEYFSETQRNKGNFPGRFSGRQFSNSRSEMNVSTLELGDSALYLCASSQRGETQYFGPGTRLLVL.

The chain couples TRBV7-9 to TRBJ1-2; 9 positions match TRBD1. The CDR3 extends over 17 amino acids. The V and J ends lost 1 base and 4 bases, in that order; junction bases with no gene match: 10. Looked up from germline, CDR1 is SEHNR and CDR2 is FQNEAQ (reference sequence). CDR3 nucleotide sequence: TGTGCCAGCAGCTTAGTCCCGGGACAGGGAGAAGGCTATGGCTACACCTTC. Its translation is CASSLVPGQGEGYGYTF. Full variable domain (outside the CDR3, taken from reference TRBV7-9 and TRBJ1-2): DTGVSQNPRHKITKRGQNVTFRCDPISEHNRLYWYRQTLGQGPEFLTYFQNEAQLEKSRLLSDRFSAERPKGSFSTLEIQRTEQGDSAMYLCASSLVPGQGEGYGYTFGSGTRLTVV.

The V call is TRBV7-8, the J call TRBJ2-7, with D maybe TRBD1 (6 bases). The germline V gene encodes CDR1 SGHVS and CDR2 FQNEAQ. The CDR3 is made up of 12 amino acids. The V gene lost 4 bases and the J gene lost 7 bases, with 11 bases spanning the gap. The CDR3 coding sequence is TGTGCCAGCAGCTCCACAGGGAATGAGCAGTACTTC. It codes for CASSSTGNEQYF.

This chain joins TRBV6-1 and TRBJ2-1, with 9 bases that match TRBD1. With 2 bases clipped from V and 4 bases from J, the junction kept 9 bases outside the gene matches. Germline V gives CDR1 MNHNS, CDR2 SASEGT. The CDR3 totals 17 residues. The CDR3 nucleotides are TGTGCCAGCAGTGAACGATCAGGGACAGGGAGGTACAATGAGCAGTTCTTC. Its translation: CASSERSGTGRYNEQFF.

The gene calls are TRBV11-1 and TRBJ2-1; 10 nucleotides line up with TRBD2. The CDR3 length is 15 residues. The germline CDR1 and CDR2 sequences are SGHAT and FQDESV (reference sequence). J was trimmed by 4 bases and V by 5 bases; bases with no gene match: 5. CDR3 region: CASSTLAGTYNEQFF. The DNA for the CDR3 is TGTGCCAGCAGCACACTAGCGGGAACTTACAATGAGCAGTTCTTC.

The V gene is TRBV2, the J gene TRBJ1-5, with D maybe TRBD1 (5 bases). Germline values: CDR1 SNHLY, CDR2 FYNNEI. CDR3 size: 14 residues. Between the trimmed V and J ends, which lost 6 bases and 6 bases, there was a span of 15 bases. Here the CDR3 reads CASSMKQDGQPQHF. CDR3 nucleotide sequence: TGTGCCAGCAGCATGAAACAGGATGGTCAGCCCCAGCATTTT. Using reference TRBV2 and TRBJ1-5 for the parts outside the CDR3, the full variable domain is EPEVTQTPSHQVTQMGQEVILRCVPISNHLYFYWYRQILGQKVEFLVSFYNNEISEKSEIFDDQFSVERPDGSNFTLKIRSTKLEDSAMYFCASSMKQDGQPQHFGDGTRLSIL.

The rearrangement links TRBV4-3 to TRBJ1-5, with D unclear. The CDR3 has 14 residues. In germline, CDR1 is LGHNA, CDR2 YSLEER. V was shortened by 0 bases and J by 5 bases, with 8 bases between the two germline ends. The CDR3 nucleotides read TGCGCCAGCAGCCAAGACCAGGTCGATCAGCCCCAGCATTTT. Protein sequence: CASSQDQVDQPQHF.

The V call is TRBV10-3, the J call TRBJ1-2; TRBD1 aligns across 12 bases. Germline V gene sequence: CDR1 ENHRY, CDR2 SYGVKD. V shed 2 bases, J shed 7 bases, and the junction held 11 bases outside the gene matches. This CDR3 has 17 residues. The chain's CDR3 is CAISERSPGQGASGYTF. CDR3 sequence (DNA): TGTGCCATCAGTGAGCGAAGTCCGGGACAGGGGGCGAGTGGCTACACCTTC.

The chain recombines TRBV5-5 with TRBJ2-4; D possibly corresponds to TRBD2 (5 bases). The CDR3 is 14 amino acids. Germline V gene data show CDR1 as SGHKS and CDR2 as YYEKEE (reference sequence). The germline V and J ends were trimmed by 0 bases and 6 bases, with 10 bases remaining between them. CDR3 bases: TGTGCCAGCAGCTTGGGCGGGTCGGGAAACATTCAGTACTTC. Its protein product is CASSLGGSGNIQYF.

This chain connects TRBV5-6 to TRBJ2-1; D is unclear. This CDR3 is 12 amino acids long. Germline-derived CDR1 and CDR2 are SGHDT and YYEEEE. With 4 bases removed from V and 6 bases from J, the gap between germline ends came to 8 bases. CDR3 sequence (DNA): TGTGCCAGCAGCCCGACTGGCAATGAGCAGTTCTTC. Its protein is CASSPTGNEQFF.

V and J are TRBV18 and TRBJ2-1; 13 bases align to TRBD2. Germline V gene sequence: CDR1 KGHSH, CDR2 LQKENI. This CDR3 has 15 residues. The J segment lost 7 bases and the V segment lost 6 bases, leaving 6 bases of the junction unmatched. The CDR3: CASSPGTSGINEQFF. The CDR3 coding sequence is TGTGCCAGCTCTCCCGGGACTAGCGGGATAAATGAGCAGTTCTTC.

In nucleotides, the CDR3 is TGTGCCAGCAGCTATACAGGGTTTGAAGCTTTCTTT. This translates into CASSYTGFEAFF. J is TRBJ1-1 and V is TRBV12-3 or TRBV12-4; maybe TRBD1 (6 bases). Between the trimmed V and J ends, which lost 6 bases and 7 bases, there was a span of 12 bases. The CDR3 covers 12 residues.

The gene calls are TRBV5-4 and TRBJ1-3; tentative D call: TRBD1 (5 bases). Germline assignment: CDR1 SGHNT and CDR2 YYREEE (reference sequence). Trimming pared 5 bases from V and 0 bases from J, leaving 12 bases between. The CDR3 covers 15 residues. CDR3 residues: CASSVQGSSGNTIYF. The CDR3 region has the DNA TGTGCCAGCAGTGTCCAGGGCAGCTCTGGAAACACCATATATTTT.

V and J are TRBV3-1 (or the pseudogene TRBV3-2) and TRBJ2-1, with 8 bases fitting TRBD2. The germline V gene encodes CDR1 LGHDT and CDR2 YNNKEL (reference sequence). The CDR3 covers 16 residues. V was clipped by 5 bases and J by 2 bases; unmatched bases: 8. CDR3 loop: CASSSPAGGTYNEQFF. The CDR3 bases are TGTGCCAGCAGCAGTCCCGCGGGAGGCACCTACAATGAGCAGTTCTTC.

The gene calls are TRBV28 and TRBJ2-3; D perhaps matches TRBD1 (5 bases). V was pared by 5 bases and J by 4 bases, with 22 bases between. The CDR3 contains 17 residues. The germline CDR1 and CDR2 sequences are MDHEN and SYDVKM. CDR3 sequence (DNA): TGTGCCAGCAGTCCCCTAGGTACAGGAACGGTCGCAGATACGCAGTATTTT. Its protein product is CASSPLGTGTVADTQYF.

The rearrangement uses TRBV5-6 and TRBJ1-1; TRBD1 matches 7 bases. Germline CDR1 is SGHDT and CDR2 is YYEEEE. Trimming removed 4 bases from V and 1 base from J; junction bases left unmatched: 10. This CDR3 is built from 16 residues. The CDR3 DNA reads TGTGCCAGCAGCCTTATCTCGGACAGGAAGAACACTGAAGCTTTCTTT. Translating it yields CASSLISDRKNTEAFF.

The chain has TRBV3-1 (or the pseudogene TRBV3-2) and TRBJ1-5; 7 positions match TRBD1. The CDR3 consists of 14 residues. V gave up 4 bases and J gave up 4 bases; unmatched junction bases: 4. Germline V lookup: CDR1 LGHDT, CDR2 YNNKEL (reference sequence). CDR3 region: CASSPETGNQPQHF. In DNA, the CDR3 is TGTGCCAGCAGCCCTGAGACAGGGAATCAGCCCCAGCATTTT.